A single sample is the source of the 27 T cell receptor beta chains below, sequenced in a study of cytomegalovirus exposure and HLA in healthy donors. 13 Jbeta primers and 60 Vbeta primers were used for the PCR. Sequencing used immunoSEQ multiplex PCR; TCRdb keeps in-frame clones, though not all of them. Its clone listing holds about 150,000 clones. Sequencing used PBMCs. These receptors were collected from a woman aged 45-59 years in good health and CMV-seronegative.

This sequence joins TRBV28 and TRBJ2-1, with TRBD1 matching over 7 bases. Germline CDR1 is MDHEN and CDR2 is SYDVKM. The CDR3 consists of 14 residues. Unmatched junction bases numbered 13, after V lost 4 bases and J lost 13 bases. CDR3 sequence reads: CASSSWTGMIDQFF. CDR3 DNA sequence: TGTGCCAGCAGTTCTTGGACAGGTATGATCGACCAGTTCTTC.

The genes are TRBV7-3 and TRBJ2-2; tentative D call: TRBD2 (5 bases). Germline CDR1 SGHTA, CDR2 FQGTGA. The CDR3 is 14 amino acids. Trimming removed 4 bases at V and 3 bases at J, with 9 bases between. This CDR3 reads CASSSRTYTGELFF. The CDR3 DNA sequence: TGTGCCAGCAGCTCAAGGACTTACACCGGGGAGCTGTTTTTT.

The rearrangement uses TRBV5-6 and TRBJ2-7; tentative D call: TRBD2 (6 bases). Germline assignment: CDR1 SGHDT and CDR2 YYEEEE. V was shortened by 0 bases and J by 4 bases, with 14 bases between the two germline ends. The CDR3 is made up of 15 amino acids. The CDR3 spells CASSLAPGGGYEQYF. The CDR3, as DNA: TGTGCCAGCAGCTTGGCCCCCGGGGGAGGATACGAGCAGTACTTC.

The rearrangement links TRBV5-1 to TRBJ2-1; TRBD2 matches at 8 bases. Trimming took 4 bases from V and 5 from J; bases not matched to a gene: 11. CDR1 and CDR2 from the germline V gene are SGHRS and YFSETQ. The CDR3 spans 16 residues. The CDR3 region is CASSAVGGRTDNEQFF. In nucleotides, the CDR3 is TGCGCCAGCAGCGCGGTCGGCGGGAGGACCGACAATGAGCAGTTCTTC.

The rearrangement links TRBV7-2 to TRBJ2-3; D possibly corresponds to TRBD1 (5 bases). The germline V gene has CDR1 SGHTA and CDR2 FQGNSA. V was cut by 4 bases and J by 7 bases, with 6 bases left in between. CDR3 length: 11 residues. CDR3 DNA: TGTGCCAGCAGCTCAGGGAATACGCAGTATTTT. Encoded protein: CASSSGNTQYF.

V and J are TRBV27 and TRBJ2-7; D might be TRBD2 (6 bases). Germline loops: CDR1 MNHEY, CDR2 SMNVEV (reference sequence). This CDR3 is built from 16 residues. The V and J ends lost 5 bases and 0 bases respectively, with 17 bases between them. DNA of the CDR3: TGTGCCAGCAGTGGAGCGCTGGGACTTCGCTCCTACGAGCAGTACTTC. Translated, it gives CASSGALGLRSYEQYF.

The genes are TRBV7-2 and TRBJ1-5; D is possibly TRBD1 (5 bases). Trimming took off 4 bases at V and 7 bases at J, with 17 bases between the two ends. This CDR3 contains 15 residues. Germline V lookup: CDR1 SGHTA, CDR2 FQGNSA. CDR3 nucleotide sequence: TGTGCCAGCAGCTCCAGTGGGCAGGGAGGGCAGCCCCAGCATTTT. Translated, it gives CASSSSGQGGQPQHF.

The chain couples TRBV19 to TRBJ2-7, with a weak D call TRBD1 (6 bases). Trimming stripped 7 bases from V and 2 bases from J, with 18 bases between. The V gene's germline CDR1 is LNHDA and CDR2 SQIVND (reference sequence). The CDR3 runs 15 residues. The chain's CDR3 is CASNTPTGLPYEQYF. CDR3 coding DNA: TGTGCCAGTAATACACCGACAGGACTTCCCTACGAGCAGTACTTC.

The gene calls are TRBV5-1 and TRBJ1-5; 12 positions match TRBD1. This CDR3 region has 15 residues. Germline CDR1 and CDR2: SGHRS and YFSETQ. V trimming: 4 bases; J trimming: 7 bases; junction bases outside the gene matches: 6. CDR3 DNA: TGCGCCAGCAGCCTCCGAGGGACAGGGGGCCAGCCCCAGCATTTT. It translates to CASSLRGTGGQPQHF.

The rearrangement joins TRBV18 to TRBJ2-7; 8 nucleotides line up with TRBD1. Trimming cost V 3 bases and J 0 bases; bases outside gene matches: 4. CDR3 length: 15 residues. The germline gives CDR1 KGHSH, CDR2 LQKENI. For the CDR3, the DNA is TGTGCCAGCTCACCCGGACAGGGTCTCTCCTACGAGCAGTACTTC. Translation: CASSPGQGLSYEQYF.

The chain is built from TRBV19 and TRBJ2-3, with D unclear. The germline V gene encodes CDR1 LNHDA and CDR2 SQIVND (reference sequence). This CDR3 region has 14 residues. V lost 3 bases and J 1 base, leaving 8 bases between the germline ends. This chain's CDR3 is CASSIVTRTDTQYF. For the CDR3, the DNA is TGTGCCAGTAGTATCGTGACACGCACAGATACGCAGTATTTT.

The chain uses TRBV5-1 and TRBJ2-1; 11 bases fit TRBD1. Looked up from germline, CDR1 is SGHRS and CDR2 is YFSETQ. CDR3 length: 15 amino acids. The V segment lost 4 bases and the J segment 3 bases; nucleotides outside the gene matches: 3. The CDR3 loop is CASSDGTGGYNEQFF. The CDR3 coding sequence is TGCGCCAGCAGCGATGGGACAGGGGGCTACAATGAGCAGTTCTTC.

The V and J genes are TRBV7-9 and TRBJ2-7; 9 bases align to TRBD2. CDR1 and CDR2 (germline): SEHNR, FQNEAQ (reference sequence). The CDR3 sequence is 16 residues long. V dropped 2 bases and J dropped 7; count of bases not matched to a gene: 12. In DNA form, the CDR3 reads TGTGCCAGCAGCTTAAGGGGCGGGAGGGCCGAAGGAGAGCAGTACTTC. This encodes CASSLRGGRAEGEQYF.

The rearrangement uses TRBV27 and TRBJ2-7, with TRBD1 matching over 11 bases. The CDR3 covers 15 residues. Germline assignment: CDR1 MNHEY and CDR2 SMNVEV (reference sequence). The trim removed 2 bases at V and 4 bases at J, leaving 4 bases unmatched. CDR3 sequence (DNA): TGTGCCAGCAGTTTAAGGGGACAGGGGGGGTACGAGCAGTACTTC. Amino acids: CASSLRGQGGYEQYF.

The chain has TRBV29-1 and TRBJ2-7; 9 bases match TRBD1. The J segment lost 4 bases and the V segment lost 6 bases, leaving 7 bases of the junction unmatched. The CDR3 runs to 13 residues. In germline, CDR1 is SQVTM, CDR2 ANQGSEA. CDR3 sequence: CSVLTGGGYEQYF. For the CDR3, the DNA is TGCAGCGTCCTGACAGGGGGAGGTTACGAGCAGTACTTC.

V is TRBV5-1 and J is TRBJ1-1; 8 bases are shared with TRBD1. CDR3 size: 11 residues. Germline CDR1 and CDR2: SGHRS and YFSETQ. V was pared by 6 bases and J by 7 bases, with 2 bases of the junction left unmatched. CDR3 DNA: TGCGCCAGCAAAGACAGGGGTGAAGCTTTCTTT. It is translated as CASKDRGEAFF.

The chain couples TRBV6-6 to TRBJ2-4; D not resolved. V gave up 0 bases and J gave up 0 bases, with 6 bases separating them. The CDR3 is 15 amino acids. Germline-derived CDR1 and CDR2 are MNHNY and SVGAGI (reference sequence). CDR3 DNA sequence: TGTGCCAGCAGTTACTCCGCAGTAGCCAAAAACATTCAGTACTTC. It yields the protein CASSYSAVAKNIQYF.

CDR3 in DNA: TGCGCCAGCAGCTTCGGACAGGGAGGCTACGAGCAGTACTTC. It specifies CASSFGQGGYEQYF. V is TRBV5-1 and J is TRBJ2-7; the match to TRBD1 covers 8 bases. The CDR3 sequence is 14 residues long. CDR1 is SGHRS, CDR2 YFSETQ, per germline. J gave up 3 bases and V 2 bases, and 4 bases lay outside the gene matches.

The CDR3: CASSQAGNTEAFF. The CDR3 DNA is TGCGCCAGCAGCCAGGCTGGGAACACTGAAGCTTTCTTT. The chain is built from TRBV4-1 and TRBJ1-1, with D unresolved. Germline values: CDR1 MGHRA, CDR2 YSYEKL. The CDR3 totals 13 residues. Trimming stripped 3 bases from V and 1 base from J, with 6 bases between.

CDR3 sequence reads: CASRRDMRYEQYF. DNA of the CDR3: TGTGCCAGCAGACGGGACATGAGGTACGAGCAGTACTTC. The chain recombines TRBV6-5 with TRBJ2-7, with a weak D call TRBD1 (6 bases). V was cut by 6 bases and J by 4 bases, with 13 bases left in between. The length of the CDR3 is 13 residues. Germline values: CDR1 MNHEY, CDR2 SVGAGI.

The J gene is TRBJ1-1, the V gene TRBV27; D uncertain. Germline CDR1 and CDR2: MNHEY and SMNVEV (reference sequence). V shed 6 bases and J shed 3 bases, with 11 bases lying between them. The CDR3 runs to 13 residues. The CDR3 region is CASSLTVDTEAFF. DNA of the CDR3: TGTGCCAGCAGCCTCACAGTGGACACTGAAGCTTTCTTT.

The chain couples TRBV7-6 to TRBJ2-3, with 8 bases aligning to TRBD2. This CDR3 is 17 amino acids long. V trimming: 5 bases; J trimming: 0 bases; junction bases outside the gene matches: 10. Germline V lookup: CDR1 SGHVS, CDR2 FNYEAQ. This CDR3 is CASSIIATSGSTDTQYF. In DNA, the CDR3 is TGTGCCAGCAGCATAATCGCTACTAGCGGTAGCACAGATACGCAGTATTTT.

The chain is built from TRBV5-6 and TRBJ2-2, with D unclear. The CDR3 has 16 amino acids. Germline V CDR1 and CDR2: SGHDT, YYEEEE. The V end lost 0 bases, the J end lost 0 bases, and 9 bases lay between the germline ends. The CDR3 protein is CASSLGLRTNTGELFF. The DNA for the CDR3 is TGTGCCAGCAGCTTGGGGCTCAGGACGAACACCGGGGAGCTGTTTTTT.

The chain combines TRBV18 with TRBJ1-3; no definite D call. This CDR3 has 15 residues. V lost 1 base, J lost 3 bases, and 10 bases lay in between. In germline, CDR1 is KGHSH, CDR2 LQKENI. CDR3 sequence (DNA): TGTGCCAGCTCACCACAGAGATCAAGTGGAAACACCATATATTTT. Protein product: CASSPQRSSGNTIYF.

The V call is TRBV11-3, the J call TRBJ2-7; D is possibly TRBD1 (5 bases). The CDR3 covers 13 residues. With 4 bases removed from V and 4 bases from J, the gap between germline ends came to 11 bases. Germline-derived CDR1 and CDR2 are SGHNT and YENEEA. In nucleotides, the CDR3 is TGTGCCAGCAGCTCTCCTGACAGTTACGAGCAGTACTTC. This sequence encodes CASSSPDSYEQYF.

The genes are TRBV27 and TRBJ1-2; 9 bases line up with TRBD1. Germline CDR1 is MNHEY and CDR2 is SMNVEV (reference sequence). The ends lost 6 bases at V and 2 bases at J; junction bases unmatched: 4. The CDR3 loop spans 14 amino acids. CDR3 coding DNA: TGTGCCAGCAGCCGGACAGGGGCAAACTATGGCTACACCTTC. This sequence encodes CASSRTGANYGYTF.

The gene calls are TRBV9 and TRBJ2-2; TRBD1 is a possible D gene (6 bases). The CDR3 consists of 14 residues. V lost 4 bases, J lost 6 bases, and 13 bases lay in between. The germline CDR1 and CDR2 sequences are SGDLS and YYNGEE. DNA of the CDR3: TGTGCCAGCAGCATACCTACAGGGTCCGGGGAGCTGTTTTTT. This sequence encodes CASSIPTGSGELFF.